This passage covers 13 T cell receptor beta chains from one sample sequenced in a study of identical twins. TCRdb analysed the 5' RACE reads with MiXCR anew, one entry per CDR3 protein. Here the sample spans hundreds of thousands of distinct CDR3 sequences, 6.5% to 8.5% being singletons. These data are also associated with another study on yellow fever vaccine responses in identical twins.

Sequencing used memory (CD45RO+) T cells sorted from blood. The receptor source for this set is a young woman in good health.

This clonotype appeared a few times. This sequence joins TRBV10-3 and TRBJ2-3; D uncertain. Germline V lookup: CDR1 ENHRY, CDR2 SYGVKD. Trimming shortened V by 4 bases and J by 6 bases, and 5 bases separated the two germline ends. CDR3 length equals 11 residues. CDR3 coding DNA: TGTGCCATCAGTGGACACGATACGCAGTATTTT. Translating it yields CAISGHDTQYF.

This clonotype was detected only a few times. This chain joins TRBV3-1 and TRBJ2-5; tentative D call: TRBD2 (6 bases). Looked up from germline, CDR1 is LGHDT and CDR2 is YNNKEL (reference sequence). The CDR3 covers 14 residues. The V end was cut by 4 bases, the J end by 4 bases, with 13 bases between. CDR3 in DNA: TGTGCCAGCAGCCCGACCGTGGGAGGAGAGACCCAGTACTTC. This translates into CASSPTVGGETQYF.

The sample holds many counts of this clonotype. The V and J genes are TRBV11-2 and TRBJ2-3, with TRBD2 matching 13 bases. V was clipped by 2 bases and J by 0 bases; unmatched bases: 8. Germline-derived CDR1 and CDR2 are SGHAT and FQNNGV. The CDR3 runs to 19 residues. The DNA for the CDR3 is TGTGCCAGCAGCTTAAGGCGGACTAGCGGGAGTCGTAGCACAGATACGCAGTATTTT. It specifies CASSLRRTSGSRSTDTQYF.

The chain carries TRBV28 and TRBJ2-2; no reliable D call. The CDR3 runs 14 residues. Germline assignment: CDR1 MDHEN and CDR2 SYDVKM. V shed 3 bases and J shed 0 bases, with 5 bases lying between them. CDR3 nucleotide sequence: TGTGCCAGCAGTTTTTCAACGAACACCGGGGAGCTGTTTTTT. Its protein product is CASSFSTNTGELFF.

This clonotype occurred a few times. V usage is TRBV20-1 and J usage is TRBJ2-5, with D possibly matching TRBD2 (5 bases). Trimming removed 5 bases from V and 5 bases from J, with 12 bases in between. Germline CDR1 and CDR2: DFQATT and SNEGSKA (reference sequence). The CDR3 contains 12 residues. The CDR3 DNA follows: TGCAGTGCTGACATCCCGGGGGAGACCCAGTACTTC. Translated: CSADIPGETQYF.

This rearrangement joins TRBV30 to TRBJ2-5; tentative D call: TRBD2 (6 bases). The CDR3 has 14 amino acids. Germline CDR1 is GTSNPN and CDR2 is SVGIG (reference sequence). Trimming took 4 bases from V and 4 from J, leaving 16 bases between them. Here the CDR3 reads CAWKGVTSRETQYF. As DNA, the CDR3 is TGTGCCTGGAAAGGGGTCACTAGCCGAGAGACCCAGTACTTC.

This clonotype was seen ten or more times. The chain carries TRBV10-3 and TRBJ2-5, with TRBD1 matching 8 bases. The germline V gene encodes CDR1 ENHRY and CDR2 SYGVKD. J was trimmed by 2 bases and V by 5 bases; bases with no gene match: 13. The CDR3 runs 17 residues. This CDR3 is CAISPRMQGARQETQYF. The CDR3 DNA reads TGTGCCATCAGTCCGAGGATGCAGGGGGCAAGACAAGAGACCCAGTACTTC.

The V call is TRBV21-1, the J call TRBJ2-5; the table's D call TRBD2 went unverified against the DNA. TRBV21-1 is noted as a pseudogene. This CDR3 has 16 amino acids. CDR3 loop: CASSKAASGTQETQYF. CDR3 nucleotides: TGTGCCAGCAGCAAAGCGGCTAGCGGAACACAAGAGACCCAGTACTTC.

This clonotype was found many times. CDR3 protein: CASSLALAGGHPGELFF. The CDR3 DNA reads as TGCGCCAGCAGCTTGGCACTAGCGGGAGGCCATCCCGGGGAGCTGTTTTTT. V gene TRBV5-1 combines with J gene TRBJ2-2, with TRBD2 identical over 12 bases. The CDR3 spans 17 residues. Germline V gives CDR1 SGHRS, CDR2 YFSETQ. Losses at the gene ends were 0 bases for V and 6 bases for J; bases not matched to a gene: 6.

This clonotype was seen more than once but under ten times. The rearrangement uses TRBV2 and TRBJ2-5; weak D call: TRBD1 (5 bases). From germline, CDR1 is SNHLY and CDR2 FYNNEI. The CDR3 runs to 14 residues. Trimming took 6 bases from V and 2 from J, leaving 13 bases between them. The CDR3 nucleotides are TGTGCCAGCAGAGGGGCCAGTGTTCAAGAGACCCAGTACTTC. Amino acids: CASRGASVQETQYF.

This chain uses TRBV6-1 with TRBJ2-1; D ambiguous. CDR3 length equals 15 residues. CDR1 is MNHNS and CDR2 is SASEGT in the germline V gene. V gave up 5 bases and J gave up 3 bases, with 14 bases separating them. The CDR3 nucleotides are TGTGCCAGCAGTCCTAGACGGCAGCTCTACAATGAGCAGTTCTTC. Protein: CASSPRRQLYNEQFF.

This clonotype has at least ten counts. The V and J genes are TRBV5-1 and TRBJ2-1, with a weak D call TRBD2 (5 bases). The germline V and J ends were trimmed by 0 bases and 0 bases, with 13 bases remaining between them. The germline V gene encodes CDR1 SGHRS and CDR2 YFSETQ. The CDR3 runs to 17 residues. The CDR3 is CASSLGGRGISYNEQFF. The CDR3, as DNA: TGCGCCAGCAGCTTGGGCGGCAGAGGGATCTCCTACAATGAGCAGTTCTTC.

This clonotype was recorded many times. The rearrangement joins TRBV5-1 to TRBJ2-3; D remains unclear. CDR3 size: 12 residues. Germline CDR1 SGHRS, CDR2 YFSETQ. V lost 0 bases to trimming and J lost 5 bases, with 4 bases between them. The CDR3 protein is CASSLEGDTQYF. In nucleotides, the CDR3 is TGCGCCAGCAGCTTGGAAGGAGATACGCAGTATTTT.